This T cell receptor beta chain was recorded in a study of T-cell reconstitution after alpha-beta-depleted transplantation in children. Overall study findings and caveats: Several hundred expanded graft clones reportedly were the source of alpha-beta T cells about two months after transplant.

The TCRbeta library was prepared with unique molecular identifiers. TCRdb recomputed calls from the PCR reads with MiXCR, one row per CDR3 protein. In the table there are under 450,000 distinct CDR3 sequences, 15% to 20% of which are singletons. The CDR3 is 14 amino acids. J lost 4 bases, V lost 7 bases, and 6 bases had no gene match. Germline lookup yields CDR1 SNHLY and CDR2 FYNNEI. As regards this clonotype: As yet, its antigen is unknown.

The sequence was collected from a boy under two years old who had a stem cell transplant for Wiskott-Aldrich syndrome, so the T cells may come from the graft donor. V is TRBV2 and J is TRBJ2-3; 9 bases align to TRBD2. Material: PBMCs, mostly from graft donor cells, obtained 360 days after TCRalphabeta/CD19-depleted stem cell transplant. The CDR3, as DNA: TGTGCCAGCATTCCGGGACTAGCTGCAGATACGCAGTATTTT. Encoded protein: CASIPGLAADTQYF.